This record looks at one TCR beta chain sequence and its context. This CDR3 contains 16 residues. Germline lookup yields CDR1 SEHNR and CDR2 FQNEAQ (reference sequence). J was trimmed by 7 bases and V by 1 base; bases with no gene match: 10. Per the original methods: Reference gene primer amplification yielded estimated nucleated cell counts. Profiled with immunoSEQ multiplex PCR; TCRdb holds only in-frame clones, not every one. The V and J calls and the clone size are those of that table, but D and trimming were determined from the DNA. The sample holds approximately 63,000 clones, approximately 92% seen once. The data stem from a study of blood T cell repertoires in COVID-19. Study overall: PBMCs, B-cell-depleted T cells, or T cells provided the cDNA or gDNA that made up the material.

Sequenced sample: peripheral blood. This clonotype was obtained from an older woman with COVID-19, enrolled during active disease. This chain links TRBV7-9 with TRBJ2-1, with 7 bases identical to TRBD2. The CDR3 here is CASSLVGLAAWNEQFF. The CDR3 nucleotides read TGTGCCAGCAGCTTAGTGGGGCTAGCGGCCTGGAATGAGCAGTTCTTC. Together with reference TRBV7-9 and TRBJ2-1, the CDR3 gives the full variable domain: DTGVSQNPRHKITKRGQNVTFRCDPISEHNRLYWYRQTLGQGPEFLTYFQNEAQLEKSRLLSDRFSAERPKGSFSTLEIQRTEQGDSAMYLCASSLVGLAAWNEQFFGPGTRLTVL.